The 18 T cell receptor beta chains below come from one sample, sequenced in a study of T-cell memory formation after mild COVID-19. A single record per CDR3 protein comes from TCRdb applying MiXCR to the 5' RACE reads. In the table there are around 340,000 distinct CDR3 sequences, 12% to 15% of which are singletons. The sample comprised PBMCs or a T cell subset sorted from them (not recorded which). These TCRs come from a man younger than 35 who had mild COVID-19 (a few samples of this study predate the infection). Cell type and time point are not known.

J is TRBJ2-1 and V is TRBV20-1; D possibly corresponds to TRBD2 (5 bases). Germline V gives CDR1 DFQATT, CDR2 SNEGSKA (reference sequence). CDR3 length equals 12 residues. Trimming shortened V by 4 bases and J by 10 bases, and 14 bases separated the two germline ends. Written as DNA, the CDR3 is TGCAGTGCTACCAGCGGTGGGAGCGAGCAGTTCTTC. Protein sequence: CSATSGGSEQFF.

The J gene is TRBJ1-6, the V gene TRBV11-2; 8 nucleotides agree with TRBD1. The length of the CDR3 is 14 residues. The V gene end was trimmed by 3 bases and the J gene end by 9 bases; junction bases not matched to a gene: 4. Looked up from germline, CDR1 is SGHAT and CDR2 is FQNNGV. The DNA of the CDR3 is TGTGCCAGCAGCTTTTCAGGGGGCGGTTCACCCCTCCACTTT. Translated: CASSFSGGGSPLHF.

There are a few counts of this clonotype. V usage is TRBV12-3 or TRBV12-4 and J usage is TRBJ2-1; D not resolved. Trimming pared 5 bases from V and 3 bases from J, leaving 11 bases between. The CDR3 contains 14 residues. The CDR3 sequence is CASSPRDVYNEQFF. Written as DNA, the CDR3 is TGTGCCAGCAGTCCCAGAGACGTCTACAATGAGCAGTTCTTC.

Many counts were recorded for this clonotype. V usage is TRBV7-9 and J usage is TRBJ2-7; D call uncertain. The ends were cut back, 4 bases at V and 3 bases at J, with 13 bases in the middle. The length of the CDR3 is 14 residues. CDR1 and CDR2 from the germline V gene are SEHNR and FQNEAQ (reference sequence). CDR3 sequence: CASSSLSENYEQYF. The CDR3 coding sequence is TGTGCCAGCAGCTCCTTATCTGAAAACTACGAGCAGTACTTC.

There are a few counts of this clonotype. V is TRBV6-2 or TRBV6-3 and J is TRBJ2-5, with D perhaps TRBD1 or TRBD2 (5 bases each). The V gene lost 6 bases and the J gene lost 0 bases, with 17 bases spanning the gap. In germline, CDR1 is MNHEY, CDR2 SVGEGT. The CDR3 is 16 residues long. The CDR3 DNA is TGTGCCAGCAGACCTACCGGGACCCAGTACCAAGAGACCCAGTACTTC. It specifies CASRPTGTQYQETQYF.

This clonotype was detected ten times or more. The rearrangement uses TRBV19 and TRBJ2-1; D call uncertain. The CDR3 contains 13 residues. Germline V gives CDR1 LNHDA, CDR2 SQIVND (reference sequence). Trimming stripped 4 bases from V and 5 bases from J, with 9 bases between. The CDR3 nucleotides are TGTGCCAGTAGTACGTCAGAAAACAATGAGCAGTTCTTC. It translates to CASSTSENNEQFF.

This clonotype occurred many times. CDR3 bases: TGTGCCAGCAGCTTGACGGCCACGAACACCGGGGAGCTGTTTTTT. This encodes CASSLTATNTGELFF. The chain joins TRBV5-5 to TRBJ2-2; D gene ambiguous. CDR3 length: 15 residues. With 1 base removed from V and 0 bases from J, the gap between germline ends came to 7 bases. Per germline, CDR1 SGHKS and CDR2 YYEKEE (reference sequence).

The rearrangement links TRBV18 to TRBJ2-6, with D maybe TRBD2 (5 bases). CDR1 and CDR2 (germline): KGHSH, LQKENI. V was clipped by 3 bases and J by 0 bases, with 15 bases between them. There are 18 residues in the CDR3. The CDR3: CASSPSGPLASGANVLTF. The CDR3, as DNA: TGTGCCAGCTCACCCTCCGGGCCTCTAGCCTCTGGGGCCAACGTCCTGACTTTC.

Many counts were recorded for this clonotype. The chain has TRBV20-1 and TRBJ2-2; 8 bases align to TRBD1. The CDR3 is 16 amino acids. V was pared by 3 bases and J by 4 bases, with 10 bases of the junction left unmatched. Germline lookup yields CDR1 DFQATT and CDR2 SNEGSKA (reference sequence). This chain's CDR3 is CSARIPGQESTGELFF. The CDR3 nucleotides are TGCAGTGCTAGGATACCGGGACAGGAATCCACCGGGGAGCTGTTTTTT.

V and J are TRBV5-4 and TRBJ2-7; TRBD2 might be the D (5 bases). The CDR3 contains 14 residues. Germline CDR1 is SGHNT and CDR2 is YYREEE (reference sequence). V lost 2 bases and J lost 5, with 14 bases in between. CDR3 DNA: TGTGCCAGCAGCTTAGACCAGGACTGGGACGAGCAGTACGTC. It is translated as CASSLDQDWDEQYV.

This clonotype has only a few counts. The chain links TRBV18 to TRBJ1-5; possible D gene TRBD1, 5 bases. Germline-derived CDR1 and CDR2 are KGHSH and LQKENI. Trimming pared 6 bases from V and 6 bases from J, leaving 18 bases between. The CDR3 is 15 residues long. CDR3 protein: CASSPGALGSQPQHF. CDR3 nucleotide sequence: TGTGCCAGCTCCCCCGGGGCCCTTGGGTCTCAGCCCCAGCATTTT.

This clonotype has more than one count but fewer than ten. This sequence joins TRBV6-5 and TRBJ1-2; 7 bases agree with TRBD1. Germline assignment: CDR1 MNHEY and CDR2 SVGAGI. V trimming: 6 bases; J trimming: 7 bases; junction bases outside the gene matches: 11. The CDR3 is 14 residues long. CDR3 sequence: CASRPGQLLGGYTF. The CDR3 nucleotides are TGTGCCAGCAGACCGGGACAGCTGCTGGGTGGCTACACCTTC.

This clonotype has only a few counts. The J gene is TRBJ2-5, the V gene TRBV5-6; the D gene is possibly TRBD1 (6 bases). The V and J ends lost 3 bases and 7 bases respectively, with 31 bases between them. In germline, CDR1 is SGHDT, CDR2 YYEEEE. The CDR3 totals 19 residues. The CDR3 sequence is CASSSQYAGTTYPSGTQYF. For the CDR3, the DNA is TGTGCCAGCAGCTCACAATACGCCGGGACAACCTACCCCTCGGGGACCCAGTACTTC.

The sample holds a few counts of this clonotype. The chain employs TRBV7-2 and TRBJ2-1; D unresolved. In germline, CDR1 is SGHTA, CDR2 FQGNSA. Trimming pared 6 bases from V and 2 bases from J, leaving 8 bases between. The CDR3 runs 13 residues. CDR3 sequence: CASSQTAYNEQFF. CDR3 DNA sequence: TGTGCCAGCAGTCAGACTGCCTACAATGAGCAGTTCTTC.

The V gene is TRBV7-3, the J gene TRBJ1-1, with D perhaps matching TRBD1 (5 bases). V gave up 5 bases and J gave up 7 bases, with 23 bases separating them. Germline CDR1 SGHTA, CDR2 FQGTGA. The CDR3 is made up of 16 amino acids. The CDR3 sequence: CASSRPGLQHFFEAFF. The CDR3 bases are TGTGCCAGCAGCCGACCGGGACTGCAGCATTTTTTTGAAGCTTTCTTT.

This chain links TRBV12-3 or TRBV12-4 with TRBJ1-2, with D perhaps matching TRBD1 (6 bases). The CDR3 spans 13 residues. V lost 6 bases and J 4 bases, leaving 12 bases between the germline ends. For the CDR3, the DNA is TGTGCCAGCAGGTCTCCAGGGGTCTATGGCTACACCTTC. Translating it yields CASRSPGVYGYTF.

The chain has TRBV12-3 or TRBV12-4 and TRBJ1-2, with D tentatively TRBD1 (5 bases). The V and J ends lost 7 bases and 5 bases respectively, with 14 bases between them. CDR3 length: 13 residues. The CDR3 DNA sequence: TGTGCCAGCACCGCGACAGAGGGGTATGGCTACACCTTC. Its translation: CASTATEGYGYTF.

CDR3 amino acids: CASTSGLAWATDTQYF. In DNA form, the CDR3 reads TGTGCCAGCACTTCAGGACTAGCCTGGGCTACAGATACGCAGTATTTT. This chain connects TRBV7-6 to TRBJ2-3; 8 nucleotides line up with TRBD2. CDR3 length equals 16 residues. CDR1 is SGHVS and CDR2 is FNYEAQ in the germline V gene. The ends lost 7 bases at V and 3 bases at J; junction bases unmatched: 12.